Presented here are 10 T cell receptor beta chains from one specimen sequenced in a study of cytomegalovirus exposure and HLA in healthy donors (TCRdb year 2017). The library was built by means of the immunoSEQ multiplex PCR assay. The table comes from immuneACCESS by way of TCRdb, which keeps in-frame sequences with V and J called. Part of the clones is missing from these tables; in studies checked, under half for an unresolved V gene and the rest for unknown reasons. Counted in this sample were approximately 110,000 clones; more than 70% of them appeared once. Jointly, the top ten make up about 2.1% of the sample. Sequenced input: PBMCs. These receptors came from a woman aged 18-29 years in good health and CMV-seronegative.

This sequence joins TRBV7-8 and TRBJ2-1, with TRBD2 identical over 11 bases. The V gene's germline CDR1 is SGHVS and CDR2 FQNEAQ. After removal of 0 bases from V and 0 bases from J, the junction contained 7 bases not matched to a gene. The CDR3 is 19 amino acids. CDR3 loop: CASSLALAGASSSYNEQFF. DNA of the CDR3: TGTGCCAGCAGCTTAGCACTAGCGGGGGCTTCGAGCTCCTACAATGAGCAGTTCTTC.

This chain joins TRBV27 and TRBJ2-1; 13 bases map to TRBD2. The CDR3 has 15 residues. Germline V gives CDR1 MNHEY, CDR2 SMNVEV (reference sequence). Trimming at V came to 5 bases and at J to 7 bases, leaving 5 bases not matched to a gene. CDR3 amino acids: CASSPGTSGVNEQFF. The CDR3 region has the DNA TGTGCCAGCAGTCCCGGGACTAGCGGGGTTAATGAGCAGTTCTTC.

The V call is TRBV7-9, the J call TRBJ2-7; 8 positions match TRBD1. Looked up from germline, CDR1 is SEHNR and CDR2 is FQNEAQ (reference sequence). V was pared by 5 bases and J by 0 bases, with 9 bases of the junction left unmatched. This CDR3 has 16 residues. DNA of the CDR3: TGTGCCAGCAGCCCGCACAGGGGGTATAGCTCCTACGAGCAGTACTTC. Its protein is CASSPHRGYSSYEQYF.

V usage is TRBV29-1 and J usage is TRBJ2-7, with TRBD2 identical over 8 bases. In germline, CDR1 is SQVTM, CDR2 ANQGSEA. The CDR3 has 16 amino acids. V lost 4 bases, J lost 4 bases, and 15 bases stayed unmatched. In nucleotides, the CDR3 is TGCAGCGTTGTCGTTCGGCCAGCGGGAGACAATTACGAGCAGTACTTC. This encodes CSVVVRPAGDNYEQYF.

The chain recombines TRBV5-6 with TRBJ1-2, with D perhaps TRBD1 (5 bases). This CDR3 region has 14 residues. Looked up from germline, CDR1 is SGHDT and CDR2 is YYEEEE. V was clipped by 1 base and J by 5 bases, with 12 bases between them. The CDR3 sequence: CASSLTRDVYGYTF. In DNA, the CDR3 is TGTGCCAGCAGCTTGACCAGGGATGTATATGGCTACACCTTC.

This chain uses TRBV5-1 with TRBJ2-3, with 9 bases identical to TRBD2. Germline loops: CDR1 SGHRS, CDR2 YFSETQ. The CDR3 has 16 amino acids. J gave up 1 base and V 0 bases, and 3 bases lay outside the gene matches. The CDR3 sequence: CASSLGASGGTDTQYF. The CDR3 bases are TGCGCCAGCAGCTTGGGGGCTAGCGGGGGCACAGATACGCAGTATTTT.

The chain uses TRBV29-1 and TRBJ2-7; tentatively, D is TRBD1 (7 bases). This CDR3 comprises 16 residues. V was cut by 1 base and J by 2 bases, with 18 bases left in between. Germline V gives CDR1 SQVTM, CDR2 ANQGSEA. The DNA of the CDR3 is TGCAGCGTTGAAGGTTTCGGAGGGGGACAGACCTACGAGCAGTACTTC. Translated, it gives CSVEGFGGGQTYEQYF.

The V call is TRBV5-3, the J call TRBJ2-5; TRBD1 matches 11 bases. TRBV5-3 has ORF status, its function being uncertain. The CDR3 contains 15 residues. V trimming: 0 bases; J trimming: 4 bases; junction bases outside the gene matches: 2. DNA of the CDR3: TGTGCCAGAAGCTTGGGGACAGGGGGCGGAGAGACCCAGTACTTC. Its translation is CARSLGTGGGETQYF.

V usage is TRBV5-1 and J usage is TRBJ2-7; D is unclear. This CDR3 is 16 amino acids long. Germline loops: CDR1 SGHRS, CDR2 YFSETQ. The V and J ends lost 0 bases and 0 bases respectively, with 13 bases between them. The CDR3 DNA sequence: TGCGCCAGCAGCTTGGACGTCTACTCTAGCTCCTACGAGCAGTACTTC. Residues: CASSLDVYSSSYEQYF.

V and J are TRBV13 and TRBJ1-1, with 7 positions matching TRBD1. CDR1 PRHDT and CDR2 FYEKMQ come from the germline V gene (reference sequence). V lost 0 bases and J lost 4; bases outside the gene matches: 8. The CDR3 has 16 residues. CDR3 region: CASSLGYNGQVTEAFF. The CDR3 nucleotides read TGTGCCAGCAGCTTAGGGTATAACGGACAGGTCACTGAAGCTTTCTTT.